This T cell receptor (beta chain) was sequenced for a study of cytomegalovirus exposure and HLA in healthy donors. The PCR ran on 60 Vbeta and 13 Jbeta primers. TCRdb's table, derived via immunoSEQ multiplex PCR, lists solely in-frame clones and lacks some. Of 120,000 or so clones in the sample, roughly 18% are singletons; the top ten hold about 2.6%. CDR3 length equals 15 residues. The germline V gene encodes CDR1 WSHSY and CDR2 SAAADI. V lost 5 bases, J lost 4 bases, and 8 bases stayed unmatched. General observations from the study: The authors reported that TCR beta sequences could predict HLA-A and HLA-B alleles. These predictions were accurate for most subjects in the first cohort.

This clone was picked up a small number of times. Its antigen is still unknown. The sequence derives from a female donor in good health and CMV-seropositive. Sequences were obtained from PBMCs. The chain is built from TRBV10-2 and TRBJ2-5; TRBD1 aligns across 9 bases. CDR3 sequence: CASSTGTGQAETQYF. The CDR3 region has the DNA TGCGCCAGCAGTACCGGGACAGGGCAGGCAGAGACCCAGTACTTC.